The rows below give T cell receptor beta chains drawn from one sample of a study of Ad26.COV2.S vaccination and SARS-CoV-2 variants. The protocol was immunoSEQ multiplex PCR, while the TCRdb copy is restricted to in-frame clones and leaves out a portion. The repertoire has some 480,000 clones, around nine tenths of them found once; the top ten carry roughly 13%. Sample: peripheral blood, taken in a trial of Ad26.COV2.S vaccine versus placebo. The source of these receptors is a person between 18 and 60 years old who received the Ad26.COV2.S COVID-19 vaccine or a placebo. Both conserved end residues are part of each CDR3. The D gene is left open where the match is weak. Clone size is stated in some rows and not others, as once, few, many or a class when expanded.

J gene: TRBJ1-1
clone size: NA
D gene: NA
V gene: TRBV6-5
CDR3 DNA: TGTGCCAGCGGCAGAGCGAACACTGAAGCTTTCTTT
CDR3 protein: CASGRANTEAFF

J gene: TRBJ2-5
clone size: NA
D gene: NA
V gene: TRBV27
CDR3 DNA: TGTGCCAGCAGCCGACTTCTTATGGGGCAAGAGACCCAGTACTTC
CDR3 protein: CASSRLLMGQETQYF

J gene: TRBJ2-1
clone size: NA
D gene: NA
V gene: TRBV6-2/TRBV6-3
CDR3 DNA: TGTGCCAGCAGTTACCGGTCAGCCTACAATGAGCAGTTCTTC
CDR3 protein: CASSYRSAYNEQFF

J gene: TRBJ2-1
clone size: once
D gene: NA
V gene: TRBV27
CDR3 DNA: TGTGCCAGCAGTTCAACTTTGAATGAGCAGTTCTTC
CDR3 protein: CASSSTLNEQFF

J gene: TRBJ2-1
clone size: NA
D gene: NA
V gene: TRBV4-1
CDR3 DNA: TGCGCCAGCAGCCAAATTAGGATTAGTGAGCAGTTCTTC
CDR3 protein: CASSQIRISEQFF

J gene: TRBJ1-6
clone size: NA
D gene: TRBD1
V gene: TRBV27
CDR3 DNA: TGTGCCAGCAGATTATCCGGGACAGGAGGGTATTCACCCCTCCACTTT
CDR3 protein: CASRLSGTGGYSPLHF

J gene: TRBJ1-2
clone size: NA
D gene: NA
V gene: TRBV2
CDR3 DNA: TGTGCCAGCAGTGTTAACAGGGAACCCTACTATGGCTACACCTTC
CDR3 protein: CASSVNREPYYGYTF

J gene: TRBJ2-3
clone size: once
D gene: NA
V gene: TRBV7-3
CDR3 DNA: TGTGCCAGCAGCTCGGGACTCCTCGGGGATACGCAGTATTTT
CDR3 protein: CASSSGLLGDTQYF

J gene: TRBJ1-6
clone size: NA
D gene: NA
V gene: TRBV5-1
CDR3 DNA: TGCGCCAGCAGCGACCTGGGGAGCGCACCCCTCCACTTT
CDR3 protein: CASSDLGSAPLHF

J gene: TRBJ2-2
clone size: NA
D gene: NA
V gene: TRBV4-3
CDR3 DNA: TGCGCCAGCAGCCAAGATACGGGGGCCGGGGAGCTGTTTTTT
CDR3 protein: CASSQDTGAGELFF

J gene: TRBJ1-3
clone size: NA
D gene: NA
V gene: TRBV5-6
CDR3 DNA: TGTGCCAGCAGCTTGCCTCAGAGCTCTGGAAACACCATATATTTT
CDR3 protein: CASSLPQSSGNTIYF

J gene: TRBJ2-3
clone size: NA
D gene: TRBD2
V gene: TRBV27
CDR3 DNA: TGTGCCAGCAGTTTATCCGGGAGGGCCACAGATACGCAGTATTTT
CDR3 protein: CASSLSGRATDTQYF

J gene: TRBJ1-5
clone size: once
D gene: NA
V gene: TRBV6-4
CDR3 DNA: TGTGCCAGCGCCCCAGAGGCAGGGGTAAATCAGCCCCAGCATTTT
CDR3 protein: CASAPEAGVNQPQHF

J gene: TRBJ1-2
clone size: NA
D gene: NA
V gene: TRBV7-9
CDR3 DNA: TGTGCCAGCAGCTTATCTGGGCCAGGCTACACCTTC
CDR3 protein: CASSLSGPGYTF

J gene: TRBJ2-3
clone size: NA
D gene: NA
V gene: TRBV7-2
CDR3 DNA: TGTGCCAGCAGCTTAGGGAGGATTAGAGATACGCAGTATTTT
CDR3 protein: CASSLGRIRDTQYF

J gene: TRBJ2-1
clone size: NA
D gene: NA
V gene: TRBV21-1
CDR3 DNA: TGTGCCAGCAGCAACGAAGCGGGAGGGCCCTACAATGAGCAGTTCTTC
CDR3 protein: CASSNEAGGPYNEQFF

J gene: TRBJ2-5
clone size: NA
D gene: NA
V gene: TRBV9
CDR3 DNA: TGTGCCAGCAACCGACAGCGCCCGGGCGAGACCCAGTACTTC
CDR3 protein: CASNRQRPGETQYF

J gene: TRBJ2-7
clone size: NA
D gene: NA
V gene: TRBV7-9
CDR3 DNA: TGTGCCAGCACCCCAGACCCAGGGATCTACGAGCAGTACTTC
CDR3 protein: CASTPDPGIYEQYF

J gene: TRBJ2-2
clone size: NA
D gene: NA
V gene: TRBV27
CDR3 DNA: TGTGCCAGCAGTCCCCGAGGTCAGGTTCTGTTTTTT
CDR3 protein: CASSPRGQVLFF

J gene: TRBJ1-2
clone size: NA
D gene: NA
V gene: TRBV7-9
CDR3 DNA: TGTGCCAGCAGCCAATTACGGTCAGGGCTGGACCTCCCCTATTATGGCTACACCTTC
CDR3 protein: CASSQLRSGLDLPYYGYTF

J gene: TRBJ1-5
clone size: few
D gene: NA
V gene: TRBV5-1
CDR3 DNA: TGCGCCAGCAGCTTGGACAGCAGCAATCAGCCCCAGCATTTT
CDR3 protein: CASSLDSSNQPQHF

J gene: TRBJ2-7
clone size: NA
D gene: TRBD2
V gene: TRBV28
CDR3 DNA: TGTGCCAGCAGTTTTAGCGGGGGCTCCTACGAGCAGTACTTC
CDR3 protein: CASSFSGGSYEQYF

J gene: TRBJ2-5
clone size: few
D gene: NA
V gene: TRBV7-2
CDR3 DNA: TGTGCCAGCAGCTTAGCGCGCCAAGAGACCCAGTACTTC
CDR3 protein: CASSLARQETQYF